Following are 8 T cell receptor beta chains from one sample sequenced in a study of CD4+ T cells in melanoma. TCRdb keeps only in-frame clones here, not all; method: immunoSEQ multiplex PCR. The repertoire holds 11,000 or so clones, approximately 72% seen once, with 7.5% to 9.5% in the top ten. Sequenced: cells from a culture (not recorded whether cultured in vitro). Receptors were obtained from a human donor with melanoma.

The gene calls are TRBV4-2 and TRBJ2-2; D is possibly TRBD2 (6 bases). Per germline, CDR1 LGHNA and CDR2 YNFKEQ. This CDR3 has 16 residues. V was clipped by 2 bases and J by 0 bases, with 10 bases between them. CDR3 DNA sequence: TGTGCCAGCAGCCAAATCTTAGCGGCGAACACCGGGGAGCTGTTTTTT. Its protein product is CASSQILAANTGELFF.

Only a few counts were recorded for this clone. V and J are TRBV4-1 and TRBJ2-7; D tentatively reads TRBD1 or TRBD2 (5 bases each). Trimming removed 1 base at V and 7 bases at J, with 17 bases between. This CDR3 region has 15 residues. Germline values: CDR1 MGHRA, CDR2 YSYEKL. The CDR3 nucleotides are TGCGCCAGCAGCCAAGTCGGGACGGGATTGAGGGAGCAGTACTTC. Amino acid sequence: CASSQVGTGLREQYF.

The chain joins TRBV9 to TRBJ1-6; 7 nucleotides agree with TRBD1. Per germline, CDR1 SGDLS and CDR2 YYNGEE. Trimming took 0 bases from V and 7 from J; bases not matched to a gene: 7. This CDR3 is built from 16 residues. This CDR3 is CASSVDEGAPNSPLHF. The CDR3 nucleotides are TGTGCCAGCAGCGTAGATGAGGGGGCGCCCAATTCACCCCTCCACTTT.

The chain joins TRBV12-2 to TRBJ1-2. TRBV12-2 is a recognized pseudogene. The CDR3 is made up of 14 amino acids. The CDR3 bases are TGTGCAAGTCGCTCCTTGGGGATGTTCTATGGCTACACCTTC. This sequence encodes CASRSLGMFYGYTF.

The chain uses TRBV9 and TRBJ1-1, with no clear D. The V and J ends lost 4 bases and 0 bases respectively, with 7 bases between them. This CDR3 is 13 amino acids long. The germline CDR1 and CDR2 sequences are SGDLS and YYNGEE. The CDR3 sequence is CASSRGMNTEAFF. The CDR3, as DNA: TGTGCCAGCAGCAGAGGCATGAACACTGAAGCTTTCTTT.

Here the CDR3 DNA reads TGTGCCAGCTCAGTCGACAGGGGACCATATGGCTACACCTTC. This sequence encodes CASSVDRGPYGYTF. The chain recombines TRBV18 with TRBJ1-2; 8 bases fit TRBD1. Trimming cost V 5 bases and J 5 bases; bases outside gene matches: 7. Germline V gene lookup returns CDR1 KGHSH and CDR2 LQKENI. The CDR3 sequence is 14 residues long.

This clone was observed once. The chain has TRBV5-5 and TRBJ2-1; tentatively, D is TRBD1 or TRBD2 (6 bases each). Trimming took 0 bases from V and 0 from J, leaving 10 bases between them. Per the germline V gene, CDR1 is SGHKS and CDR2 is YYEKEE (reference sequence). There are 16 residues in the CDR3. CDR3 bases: TGTGCCAGCAGCTTGGGGGGGGCGAGCTCCTACAATGAGCAGTTCTTC. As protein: CASSLGGASSYNEQFF.

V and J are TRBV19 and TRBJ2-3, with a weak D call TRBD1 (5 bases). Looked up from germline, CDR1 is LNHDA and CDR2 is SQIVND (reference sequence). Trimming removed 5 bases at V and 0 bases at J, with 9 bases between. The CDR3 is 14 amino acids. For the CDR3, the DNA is TGTGCCAGTAGTCGGCAGGGAAGCACAGATACGCAGTATTTT. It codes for CASSRQGSTDTQYF.